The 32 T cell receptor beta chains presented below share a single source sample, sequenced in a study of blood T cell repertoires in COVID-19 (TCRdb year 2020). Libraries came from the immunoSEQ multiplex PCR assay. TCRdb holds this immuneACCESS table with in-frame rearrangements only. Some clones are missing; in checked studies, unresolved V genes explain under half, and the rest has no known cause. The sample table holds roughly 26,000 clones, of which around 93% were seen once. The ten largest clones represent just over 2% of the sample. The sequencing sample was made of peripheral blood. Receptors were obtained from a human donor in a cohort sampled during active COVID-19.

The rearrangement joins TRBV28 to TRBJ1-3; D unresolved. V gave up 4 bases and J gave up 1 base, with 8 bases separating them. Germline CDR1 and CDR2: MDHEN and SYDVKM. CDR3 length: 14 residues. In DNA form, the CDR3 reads TGTGCCAGCAGTTCCCCCAGTTCTGGAAACACCATATATTTT. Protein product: CASSSPSSGNTIYF.

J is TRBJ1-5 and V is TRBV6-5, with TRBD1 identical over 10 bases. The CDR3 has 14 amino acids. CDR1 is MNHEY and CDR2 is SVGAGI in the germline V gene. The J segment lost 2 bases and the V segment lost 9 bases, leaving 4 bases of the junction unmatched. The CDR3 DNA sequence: TGTGCCAGTGCCGGGACAGGGGGCAATCAGCCCCAGCATTTT. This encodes CASAGTGGNQPQHF.

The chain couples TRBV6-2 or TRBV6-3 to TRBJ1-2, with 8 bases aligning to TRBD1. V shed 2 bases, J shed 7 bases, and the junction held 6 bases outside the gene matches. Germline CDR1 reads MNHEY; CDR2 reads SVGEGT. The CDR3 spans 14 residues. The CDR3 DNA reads TGTGCCAGCAGTTACCCGACCAGGGGGCTTGGCTACACCTTC. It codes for CASSYPTRGLGYTF.

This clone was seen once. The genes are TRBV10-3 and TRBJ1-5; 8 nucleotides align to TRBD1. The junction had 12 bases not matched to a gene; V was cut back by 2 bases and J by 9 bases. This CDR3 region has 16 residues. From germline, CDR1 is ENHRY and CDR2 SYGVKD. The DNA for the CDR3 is TGTGCCATCAGTGAGGGCCCCACAGGGGGATCCGGGCCCCAGCATTTT. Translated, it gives CAISEGPTGGSGPQHF.

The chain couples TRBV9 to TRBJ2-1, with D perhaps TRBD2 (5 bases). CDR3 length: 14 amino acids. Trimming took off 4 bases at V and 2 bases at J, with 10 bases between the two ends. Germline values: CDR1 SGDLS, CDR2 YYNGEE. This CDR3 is CASSLGLTYNEQFF. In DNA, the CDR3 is TGTGCCAGCAGCCTTGGACTCACCTACAATGAGCAGTTCTTC.

CDR3 loop: CASSQANAGVYNEQFF. CDR3 nucleotides: TGTGCCAGCAGCCAAGCGAATGCGGGGGTCTACAATGAGCAGTTCTTC. The chain recombines TRBV4-2 with TRBJ2-1; TRBD2 aligns across 7 bases. J was trimmed by 3 bases and V by 1 base; bases with no gene match: 6. The CDR3 has 16 residues. Germline V gene lookup returns CDR1 LGHNA and CDR2 YNFKEQ.

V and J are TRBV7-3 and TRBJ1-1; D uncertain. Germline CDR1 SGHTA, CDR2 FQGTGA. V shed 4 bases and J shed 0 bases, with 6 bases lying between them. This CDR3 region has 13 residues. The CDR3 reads CASSSSVNTEAFF. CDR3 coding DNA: TGTGCCAGCAGCTCCTCGGTGAACACTGAAGCTTTCTTT.

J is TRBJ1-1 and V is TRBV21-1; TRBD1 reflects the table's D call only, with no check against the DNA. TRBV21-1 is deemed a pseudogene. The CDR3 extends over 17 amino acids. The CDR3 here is CASSRREGRGLNTEAFF. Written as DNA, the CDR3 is TGTGCCAGCAGCAGACGCGAAGGCAGGGGCCTGAACACTGAAGCTTTCTTT.

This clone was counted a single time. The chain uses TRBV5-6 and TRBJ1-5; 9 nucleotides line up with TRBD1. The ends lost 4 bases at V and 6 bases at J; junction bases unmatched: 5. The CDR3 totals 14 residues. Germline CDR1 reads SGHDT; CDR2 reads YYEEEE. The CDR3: CASSRTGASQPQHF. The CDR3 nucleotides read TGTGCCAGCAGCCGGACAGGGGCCAGTCAGCCCCAGCATTTT.

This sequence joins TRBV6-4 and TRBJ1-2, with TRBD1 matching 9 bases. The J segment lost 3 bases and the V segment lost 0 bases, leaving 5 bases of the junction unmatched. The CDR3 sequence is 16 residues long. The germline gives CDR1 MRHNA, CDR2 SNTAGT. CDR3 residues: CASSDSPTGGDYGYTF. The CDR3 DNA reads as TGTGCCAGCAGTGACTCGCCGACAGGGGGGGACTATGGCTACACCTTC.

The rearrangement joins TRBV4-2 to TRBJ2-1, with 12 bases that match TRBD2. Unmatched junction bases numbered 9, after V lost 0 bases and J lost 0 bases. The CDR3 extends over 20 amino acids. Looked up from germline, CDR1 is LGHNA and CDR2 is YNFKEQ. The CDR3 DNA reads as TGTGCCAGCAGCCAAGATATCCTAGCGGGGGGGCCGAGCTCCTACAATGAGCAGTTCTTC. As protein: CASSQDILAGGPSSYNEQFF.

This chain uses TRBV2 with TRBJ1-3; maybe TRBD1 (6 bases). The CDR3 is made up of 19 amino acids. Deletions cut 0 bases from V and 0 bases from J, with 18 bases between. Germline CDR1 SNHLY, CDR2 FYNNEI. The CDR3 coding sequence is TGTGCCAGCAGTGAAGCTCTTTTCTCGGGACACAGCTCTGGAAACACCATATATTTT. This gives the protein CASSEALFSGHSSGNTIYF.

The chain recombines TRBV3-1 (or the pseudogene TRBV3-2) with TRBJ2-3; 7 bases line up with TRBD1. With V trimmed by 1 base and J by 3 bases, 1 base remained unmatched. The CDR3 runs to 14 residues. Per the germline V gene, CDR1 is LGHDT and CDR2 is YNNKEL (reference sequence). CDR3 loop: CASSQVTGTDTQYF. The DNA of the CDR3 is TGTGCCAGCAGCCAAGTGACAGGGACAGATACGCAGTATTTT.

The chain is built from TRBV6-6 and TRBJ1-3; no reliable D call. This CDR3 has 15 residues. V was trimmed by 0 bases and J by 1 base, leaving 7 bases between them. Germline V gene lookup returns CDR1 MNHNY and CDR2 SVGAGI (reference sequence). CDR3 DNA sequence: TGTGCCAGCAGTTACTCGACTGGGTCTGGAAACACCATATATTTT. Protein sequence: CASSYSTGSGNTIYF.

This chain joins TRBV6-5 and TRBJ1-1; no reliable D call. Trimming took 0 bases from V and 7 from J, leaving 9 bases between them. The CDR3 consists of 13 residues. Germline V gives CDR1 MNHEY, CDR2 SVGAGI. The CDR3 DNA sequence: TGTGCCAGCAGTTACTCGGGTGCGGGTGAAGCTTTCTTT. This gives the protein CASSYSGAGEAFF.

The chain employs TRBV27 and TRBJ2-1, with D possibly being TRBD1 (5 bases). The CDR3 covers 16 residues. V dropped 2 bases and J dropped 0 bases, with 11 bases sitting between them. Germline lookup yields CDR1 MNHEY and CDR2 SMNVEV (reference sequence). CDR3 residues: CASSLKGQSSYNEQFF. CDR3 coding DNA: TGTGCCAGCAGTTTAAAGGGGCAAAGCTCCTACAATGAGCAGTTCTTC.

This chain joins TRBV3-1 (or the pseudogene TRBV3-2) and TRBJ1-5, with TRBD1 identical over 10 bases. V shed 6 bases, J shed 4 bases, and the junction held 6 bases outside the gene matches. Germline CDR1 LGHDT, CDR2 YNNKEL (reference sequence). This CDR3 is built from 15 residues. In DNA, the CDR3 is TGTGCCAGCAGTTCCGGACAGGGGGTGAATCAGCCCCAGCATTTT. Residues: CASSSGQGVNQPQHF.

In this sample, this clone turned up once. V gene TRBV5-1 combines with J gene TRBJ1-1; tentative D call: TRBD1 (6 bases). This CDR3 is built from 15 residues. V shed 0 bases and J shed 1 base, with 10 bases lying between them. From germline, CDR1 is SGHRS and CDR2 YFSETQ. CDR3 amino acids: CASSLGGPSNTEAFF. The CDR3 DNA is TGCGCCAGCAGCTTGGGGGGGCCCTCGAACACTGAAGCTTTCTTT.

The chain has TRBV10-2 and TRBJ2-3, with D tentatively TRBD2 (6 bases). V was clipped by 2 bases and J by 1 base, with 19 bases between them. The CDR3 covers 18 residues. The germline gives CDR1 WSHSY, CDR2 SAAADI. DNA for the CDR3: TGCGCCAGCAGTGAGACTGGACACCACCGCGGGGGCACAGATACGCAGTATTTT. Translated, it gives CASSETGHHRGGTDTQYF.

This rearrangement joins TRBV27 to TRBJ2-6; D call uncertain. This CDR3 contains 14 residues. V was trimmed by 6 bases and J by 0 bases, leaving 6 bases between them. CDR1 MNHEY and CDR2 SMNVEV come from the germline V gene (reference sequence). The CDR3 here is CASSLYSGANVLTF. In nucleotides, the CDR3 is TGTGCCAGCAGCCTATACTCTGGGGCCAACGTCCTGACTTTC.

DNA for the CDR3: TGTGCCAGCAGCCTTCGGGGGGGGTACAATGAGCAGTTCTTC. This gives the protein CASSLRGGYNEQFF. The chain uses TRBV3-1 (or the pseudogene TRBV3-2) and TRBJ2-1; 8 bases align to TRBD2. CDR1 and CDR2 (germline): LGHDT, YNNKEL (reference sequence). The V and J ends lost 4 bases and 4 bases, in that order; junction bases with no gene match: 3. The CDR3 spans 14 residues.

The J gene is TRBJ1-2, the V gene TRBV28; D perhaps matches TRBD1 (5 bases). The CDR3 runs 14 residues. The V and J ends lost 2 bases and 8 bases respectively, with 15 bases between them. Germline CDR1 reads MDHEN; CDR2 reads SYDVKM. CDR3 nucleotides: TGTGCCAGCAGTTTAACGGGCAGGGCCGAGGGCTACACCTTC. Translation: CASSLTGRAEGYTF.

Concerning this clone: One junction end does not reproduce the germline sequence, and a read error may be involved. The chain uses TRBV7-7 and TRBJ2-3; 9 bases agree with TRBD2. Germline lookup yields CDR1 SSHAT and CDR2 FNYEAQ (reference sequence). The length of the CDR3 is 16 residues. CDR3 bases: TGTGCTAGCAGCGCCGTAGCGGGAGTCAGCACAGATACGCAGTATTTT. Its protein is CASSAVAGVSTDTQYF.

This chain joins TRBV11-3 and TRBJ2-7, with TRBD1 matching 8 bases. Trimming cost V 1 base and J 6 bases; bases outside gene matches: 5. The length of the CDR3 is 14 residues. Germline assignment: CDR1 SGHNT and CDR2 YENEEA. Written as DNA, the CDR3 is TGTGCCAGCAGCTTAGGGCAGGGGGCAATCGAGCAGTACTTC. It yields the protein CASSLGQGAIEQYF.

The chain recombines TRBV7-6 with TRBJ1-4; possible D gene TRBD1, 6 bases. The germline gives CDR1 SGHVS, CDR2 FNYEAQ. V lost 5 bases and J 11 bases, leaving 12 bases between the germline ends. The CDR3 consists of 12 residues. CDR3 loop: CASSAGEWKLFF. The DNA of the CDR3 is TGTGCCAGCAGCGCAGGGGAGTGGAAACTGTTTTTT.

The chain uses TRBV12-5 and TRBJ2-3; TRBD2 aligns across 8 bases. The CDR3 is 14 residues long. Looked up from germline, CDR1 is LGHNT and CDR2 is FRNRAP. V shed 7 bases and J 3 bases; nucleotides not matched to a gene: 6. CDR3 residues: CASAHGGDTDTQYF. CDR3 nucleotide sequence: TGTGCTAGTGCCCACGGGGGGGATACAGATACGCAGTATTTT.

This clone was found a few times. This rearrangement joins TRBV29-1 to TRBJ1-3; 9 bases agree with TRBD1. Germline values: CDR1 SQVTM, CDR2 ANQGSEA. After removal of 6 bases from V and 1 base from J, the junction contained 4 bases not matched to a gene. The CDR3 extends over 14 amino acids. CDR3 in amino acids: CSVLGTGSGNTIYF. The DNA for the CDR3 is TGCAGCGTACTAGGGACAGGGTCTGGAAACACCATATATTTT.

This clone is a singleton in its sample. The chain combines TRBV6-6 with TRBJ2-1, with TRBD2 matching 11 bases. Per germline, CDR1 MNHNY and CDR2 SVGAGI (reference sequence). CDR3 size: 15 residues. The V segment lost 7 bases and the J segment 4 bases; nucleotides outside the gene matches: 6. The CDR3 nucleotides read TGTGCCAGCATTCGTAGCGGGGGGGCTTACAATGAGCAGTTCTTC. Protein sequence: CASIRSGGAYNEQFF.

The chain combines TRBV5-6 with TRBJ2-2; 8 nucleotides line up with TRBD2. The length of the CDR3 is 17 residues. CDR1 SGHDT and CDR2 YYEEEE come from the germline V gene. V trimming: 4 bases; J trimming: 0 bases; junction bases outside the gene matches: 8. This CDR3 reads CASSRLAGYANTGELFF. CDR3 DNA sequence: TGTGCCAGCAGCCGGTTAGCGGGGTACGCGAACACCGGGGAGCTGTTTTTT.

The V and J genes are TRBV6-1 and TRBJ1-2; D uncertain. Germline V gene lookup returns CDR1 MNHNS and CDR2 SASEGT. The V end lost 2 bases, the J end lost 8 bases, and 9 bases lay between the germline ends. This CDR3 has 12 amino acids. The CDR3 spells CASSEPGRGYTF. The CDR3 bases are TGTGCCAGCAGTGAACCGGGTCGAGGCTACACCTTC.

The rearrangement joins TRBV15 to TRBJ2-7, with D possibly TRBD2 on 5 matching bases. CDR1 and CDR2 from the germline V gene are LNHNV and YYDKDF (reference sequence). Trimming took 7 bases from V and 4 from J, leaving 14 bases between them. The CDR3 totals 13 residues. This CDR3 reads CATMVYGKYEQYF. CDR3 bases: TGTGCCACCATGGTGTACGGGAAATACGAGCAGTACTTC.

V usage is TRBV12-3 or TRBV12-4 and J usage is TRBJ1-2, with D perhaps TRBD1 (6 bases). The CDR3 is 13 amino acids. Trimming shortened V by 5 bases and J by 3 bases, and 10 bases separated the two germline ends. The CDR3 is CASSKRTDYGYTF. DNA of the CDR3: TGTGCCAGCAGTAAAAGGACAGACTATGGCTACACCTTC.